This T cell receptor (beta chain) was sequenced for a study of graft-versus-host responses after intestinal transplantation. For the study at large: Multivisceral, liver-intestinal, or isolated intestinal transplants were received by the recipients. Uniformly, recipients were administered anti-thymocyte globulin induction with subsequent tacrolimus and steroids for approximately three years. Study findings and constraints: GvH clones detected in recipient marrow included some appearing first in ileum or blood. Early after transplant, HvG declines were associated with peak levels of circulating GvH clones.

TCRdb keeps only in-frame clones here, not all; method: immunoSEQ multiplex PCR. The sample contains roughly 120,000 clones, 90% to 95% of which appear only once. In the case of this clone: Its specificity is not known.

In germline, CDR1 is SGHRS, CDR2 YFSETQ. V trimming: 5 bases; J trimming: 2 bases; junction bases outside the gene matches: 4. This CDR3 has 14 residues. The rearrangement links TRBV5-1 to TRBJ2-3; 8 nucleotides match TRBD1. This specimen was unstimulated CD4+ T cells sorted from spleen or lymph node cells, taken before transplant. The clonotype was recovered from a human donor who was the organ donor for an intestinal transplant. In DNA form, the CDR3 reads TGCGCCAGCAGGGAGGGACAGGCCACAGATACGCAGTATTTT. It yields the protein CASREGQATDTQYF.